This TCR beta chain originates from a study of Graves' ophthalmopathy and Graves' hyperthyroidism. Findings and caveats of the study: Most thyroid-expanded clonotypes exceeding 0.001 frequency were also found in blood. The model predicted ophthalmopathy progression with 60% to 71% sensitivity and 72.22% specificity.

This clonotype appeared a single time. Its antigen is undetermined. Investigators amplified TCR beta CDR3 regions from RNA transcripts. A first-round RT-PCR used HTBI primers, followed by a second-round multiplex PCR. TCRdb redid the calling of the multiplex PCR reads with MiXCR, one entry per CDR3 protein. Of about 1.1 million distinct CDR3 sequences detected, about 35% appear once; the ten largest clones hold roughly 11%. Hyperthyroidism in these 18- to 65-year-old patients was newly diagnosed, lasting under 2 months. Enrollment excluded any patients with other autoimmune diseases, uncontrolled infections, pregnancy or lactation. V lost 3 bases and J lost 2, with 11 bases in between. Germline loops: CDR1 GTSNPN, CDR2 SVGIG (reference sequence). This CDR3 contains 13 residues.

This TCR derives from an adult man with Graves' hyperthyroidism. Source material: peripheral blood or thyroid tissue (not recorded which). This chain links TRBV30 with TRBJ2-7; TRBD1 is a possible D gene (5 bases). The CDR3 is CAWRATGTYEQYF. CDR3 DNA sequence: TGTGCCTGGAGGGCAACAGGAACCTACGAGCAGTACTTC. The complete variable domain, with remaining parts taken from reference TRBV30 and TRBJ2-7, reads SQTIHQWPATLVQPVGSPLSLECTVEGTSNPNLYWYRQAAGRGLQLLFYSVGIGQISSEVPQNLSASRPQDRQFILSSKKLLLSDSGFYLCAWRATGTYEQYFGPGTRLTVT.